These T cell receptor beta chains were read from a single sample in a study of graft-versus-host responses after intestinal transplantation. These receptors are not linked to any known antigen. Sequencing was performed with immunoSEQ multiplex PCR; in TCRdb, only in-frame clones are kept and a portion is missing. Here the sample spans around 99,000 clones, approximately 94% being singletons. The sample consisted of unstimulated CD8+ T cells sorted from spleen or lymph node cells, taken before intestinal transplant. These receptors all stem from a human donor who received an intestinal transplant. CDR3s include the opening cysteine and the closing phenylalanine or tryptophan. Fields, in order: J gene, D gene, V gene, clone size, CDR3 protein, CDR3 DNA. The D gene is left open where the match is weak. Some rows mark clone size as missing; the rest say once, few, many or name a class of expanded clone.

>TRBJ2-7|TRBD1|TRBV14|.
CASSPGQGEYEQYF
TGTGCCAGCAGCCCGGGACAGGGGGAGTACGAGCAGTACTTC
>TRBJ1-6|.|TRBV27|.
CASSFLNSPLHF
TGTGCCAGCAGTTTCCTTAATTCACCCCTCCACTTT
>TRBJ1-4|TRBD1|TRBV4-1|.
CASSPPPGQAKPLEEKLFF
TGCGCCAGCAGCCCTCCTCCGGGACAGGCCAAGCCCCTCGAGGAAAAACTGTTTTTT
>TRBJ1-2|.|TRBV14|.
CASSPRAGVDYGYTF
TGTGCCAGCAGCCCTAGGGCAGGGGTTGACTATGGCTACACCTTC
>TRBJ2-5|.|TRBV9|.
CASSVGALAEETQYF
TGTGCCAGCAGCGTAGGGGCACTAGCAGAAGAGACCCAGTACTTC
>TRBJ1-1|.|TRBV4-3|.
CASSQGLNRNTEAFF
TGCGCCAGCAGCCAAGGTCTTAACAGAAACACTGAAGCTTTCTTT
>TRBJ1-1|TRBD1|TRBV6-1|.
CASSDPDRGTEAFF
TGTGCCAGCAGTGATCCGGACAGGGGAACTGAAGCTTTCTTT
>TRBJ1-1|.|TRBV13|.
CASTNGDTNTEAFF
TGTGCCAGCACAAATGGGGACACGAACACTGAAGCTTTCTTT
>TRBJ1-1|.|TRBV28|.
CASSLGRHQAFF
TGTGCCAGCAGTTTAGGGCGACACCAAGCTTTCTTT
>TRBJ2-5|TRBD1|TRBV9|.
CASSVGQGAFRTQYF
TGTGCCAGCAGCGTGGGACAGGGGGCTTTCAGGACCCAGTACTTC
>TRBJ2-1|TRBD2|TRBV30|.
CAWFNPSGGYNEQFF
TGTGCCTGGTTCAACCCCAGCGGGGGCTACAATGAGCAGTTCTTC
>TRBJ2-6|TRBD1|TRBV30|.
CAWLTGGSGANVLTF
TGTGCCTGGCTGACAGGGGGCTCTGGGGCCAACGTCCTGACTTTC
>TRBJ2-3|.|TRBV7-2|few
CASSLNVLAARERHF
TGTGCCAGCAGCTTAAATGTTCTTGCGGCGAGAGAAAGGCATTTT
>TRBJ1-4|TRBD1|TRBV19|.
CASSESGTELEKLFF
TGTGCCAGTAGTGAATCCGGGACAGAGCTTGAAAAACTGTTTTTT
>TRBJ1-5|.|TRBV11-2|.
CASSLNGGDNQPQHF
TGTGCCAGCAGCTTAAACGGGGGTGACAATCAGCCCCAGCATTTT
>TRBJ1-1|TRBD1|TRBV5-1|.
CASSWGDRDTEAFF
TGCGCCAGCAGCTGGGGGGACAGGGACACTGAAGCTTTCTTT
>TRBJ2-3|.|TRBV12-5|.
CASGLQGPSTDTQYF
TGTGCTAGTGGTTTGCAGGGGCCGAGCACAGATACGCAGTATTTT
>TRBJ1-5|.|TRBV6-6|.
CASRVGELSNQPQHF
TGTGCCAGCAGGGTCGGGGAACTTAGCAATCAGCCCCAGCATTTT
>TRBJ2-3|.|TRBV7-6|.
CASSLLPLDTQYF
TGTGCCAGCAGCTTACTTCCTCTAGATACGCAGTATTTT
>TRBJ2-7|.|TRBV14|.
CASSQDVGVSSYEQYF
TGTGCCAGCAGCCAAGATGTCGGGGTGAGCTCCTACGAGCAGTACTTC
>TRBJ2-3|.|TRBV7-6|.
CDSSLVLRSPRTDTQYF
TGTGACAGCAGCTTAGTCTTAAGGAGCCCCCGGACAGATACGCAGTATTTT
>TRBJ2-3|TRBD2|TRBV7-8|.
CASSLAVSGGAPDTQYF
TGTGCCAGCAGCTTAGCTGTTAGCGGGGGGGCCCCGGATACGCAGTATTTT
>TRBJ2-1|.|TRBV4-3|.
CASSQGRGSYNEQFF
TGCGCCAGCAGCCAAGGCCGGGGGTCCTACAATGAGCAGTTCTTC
>TRBJ1-3|.|TRBV5-6|few
CASSLVGSGNTIYF
TGTGCCAGCAGCTTGGTCGGGTCTGGAAACACCATATATTTT
>TRBJ1-1|.|TRBV6-5|.
CASSIADMNTEAFF
TGTGCCAGCAGTATCGCGGATATGAACACTGAAGCTTTCTTT
>TRBJ1-5|.|TRBV7-9|.
CASSPITRGPQHF
TGTGCCAGCAGCCCCATCACTAGAGGGCCCCAGCATTTT
>TRBJ2-1|.|TRBV7-2|.
CASSMGGGRNEQFF
TGTGCCAGCAGCATGGGGGGGGGCCGTAATGAGCAGTTCTTC
>TRBJ2-5|.|TRBV6-5|.
CAKPHRDQQETQYF
TGTGCCAAACCCCACAGAGATCAGCAAGAGACCCAGTACTTC
>TRBJ2-6|TRBD2|TRBV7-9|.
CASSSPLAGANSGANVLTF
TGTGCCAGCAGCTCACCATTAGCGGGGGCCAACTCTGGGGCCAACGTCCTGACTTTC
>TRBJ1-2|.|TRBV11-2|.
CASSFQGRGRVYGYTF
TGTGCCAGCAGCTTTCAAGGAAGGGGCAGGGTCTATGGCTACACCTTC
>TRBJ1-4|.|TRBV7-9|.
CASSSREEKLFF
TGTGCCAGCAGCTCGCGCGAGGAAAAACTGTTTTTT
>TRBJ2-7|TRBD1|TRBV7-9|once
CASSFPLGTVVDYEQYF
TGTGCCAGCAGCTTTCCCCTCGGGACAGTCGTAGACTACGAGCAGTACTTC
>TRBJ2-3|.|TRBV7-9|.
CASSPKRGDTQYF
TGTGCCAGCAGCCCAAAACGGGGAGATACGCAGTATTTT
>TRBJ1-2|TRBD1|TRBV5-6|once
CASSLGTGDPNYGYTF
TGTGCCAGCAGCTTGGGGACAGGGGACCCTAACTATGGCTACACCTTC
>TRBJ2-1|.|TRBV4-2|.
CASSQAGNSGDEQFF
TGTGCCAGCAGCCAAGCGGGGAATTCCGGGGATGAGCAGTTCTTC
>TRBJ1-1|.|TRBV11-2|.
CASSSTGLDTEAFF
TGTGCCAGCAGCTCAACAGGGCTGGACACTGAAGCTTTCTTT
>TRBJ2-7|TRBD1|TRBV11-3|.
CASSLWGGTGTGGYEQYF
TGTGCCAGCAGCTTATGGGGGGGAACCGGGACAGGGGGATACGAGCAGTACTTC
>TRBJ1-5|TRBD1|TRBV4-3|.
CASSQGLGQGNQPQHF
TGCGCCAGCAGCCAAGGGCTCGGACAGGGGAATCAGCCCCAGCATTTT
>TRBJ2-3|.|TRBV9|.
CASSVGDSGTDTQYF
TGTGCCAGCAGCGTAGGAGACTCGGGCACAGATACGCAGTATTTT
>TRBJ1-2|TRBD1|TRBV6-5|.
CASSSSGQGYVYTF
TGTGCCAGCAGTTCGTCGGGACAGGGCTACGTCTACACCTTC
>TRBJ1-4|TRBD1|TRBV5-4|.
CASSLKGPTGNIPTNEKLFF
TGTGCCAGCAGCTTGAAAGGACCGACAGGGAACATTCCAACTAATGAAAAACTGTTTTTT
>TRBJ2-2|.|TRBV12-5|.
CASVGLGLSDTGELFF
TGTGCTAGTGTAGGTTTGGGGCTTTCGGACACCGGGGAGCTGTTTTTT
>TRBJ2-7|.|TRBV11-2|.
CASSLALDTSYEQYF
TGTGCCAGCAGCTTAGCACTCGACACCTCCTACGAGCAGTACTTC
>TRBJ1-2|.|TRBV19|.
CAFYRGSLYGYTF
TGTGCCTTCTACCGTGGGAGCCTCTATGGCTACACCTTC
>TRBJ2-1|.|TRBV7-8|.
CASSPRRTSPEQFF
TGTGCCAGCAGCCCTCGTCGAACTAGTCCCGAGCAGTTCTTC
>TRBJ2-3|.|TRBV5-1|few
CASSSWIPGPDTQYF
TGCGCCAGCAGCTCTTGGATTCCAGGCCCAGATACGCAGTATTTT
>TRBJ2-6|TRBD1|TRBV4-3|once
CASSLNFPGQVLGGANVLTF
TGCGCCAGCAGCCTCAATTTCCCGGGACAGGTGCTTGGTGGGGCCAACGTCCTGACTTTC
>TRBJ1-5|.|TRBV4-3|.
CASSQDLGGGNQPQHF
TGCGCCAGCAGCCAAGATCTTGGGGGGGGCAATCAGCCCCAGCATTTT
>TRBJ2-7|.|TRBV21-1|few
CASSKMAGDEQYF
TGTGCCAGCAGCAAGATGGCTGGAGACGAGCAGTACTTC
>TRBJ2-7|.|TRBV14|.
CASSRLSSYEQYF
TGTGCCAGCAGCCGGTTGAGCTCCTACGAGCAGTACTTC
>TRBJ2-3|TRBD2|TRBV10-2|.
CASSGPSGGASDTQYF
TGCGCCAGCAGTGGCCCTAGCGGGGGGGCCTCAGATACGCAGTATTTT
>TRBJ2-7|.|TRBV11-3|.
CASSSRGDSRYEQYF
TGTGCCAGCAGCTCCCGCGGGGACAGCCGTTACGAGCAGTACTTC
>TRBJ2-5|TRBD2|TRBV11-2|.
CASSFWSGSGGAETQYF
TGTGCCAGCAGCTTTTGGAGTGGTAGCGGGGGGGCTGAGACCCAGTACTTC
>TRBJ2-5|TRBD2|TRBV27|.
CASSSSGLAGRSQYF
TGTGCCAGCAGTTCCTCGGGACTAGCGGGGCGGTCCCAGTACTTC
>TRBJ2-3|.|TRBV5-6|.
CASSLALRGETSTDTQYF
TGTGCCAGCAGCTTGGCCTTGAGAGGCGAAACTAGCACAGATACGCAGTATTTT
>TRBJ2-1|.|TRBV7-9|.
CASSLDEGLYNEQFF
TGTGCCAGCAGCTTAGATGAGGGCCTCTACAATGAGCAGTTCTTC
>TRBJ2-1|TRBD1|TRBV25-1|.
CASSDRDRGHNEQFF
TGTGCCAGCAGTGACCGGGACAGGGGGCACAATGAGCAGTTCTTC
>TRBJ1-2|TRBD1|TRBV25-1|.
CASSEWGQGDYGYTF
TGTGCCAGCAGTGAATGGGGACAGGGTGACTATGGCTACACCTTC
>TRBJ2-7|TRBD1|TRBV19|.
CASSIVDRGDYEQYF
TGTGCCAGTAGTATAGTGGACAGGGGAGACTACGAGCAGTACTTC
>TRBJ2-7|TRBD2|TRBV5-6|.
CASSLALTSGGAYEQYF
TGTGCCAGCAGCTTGGCCTTGACTAGCGGGGGGGCGTACGAGCAGTACTTC